These 14 T cell receptor beta chains came from one sample sequenced in a study of T cell repertoires in cytomegalovirus infection. Antigen specificity for these receptors is unknown. MiXCR, applied by TCRdb to the reads, yields one record per CDR3 protein. The sample lists approximately 990,000 distinct CDR3 sequences, roughly 30% occurring once. Sample: cultured CD8+ T cells from PBMCs, taken from culture after CMV antigen stimulation. All receptors come from a human donor in good health (CMV status not recorded). Some clones in this sample may be carry-over from other donors' samples.

This chain joins TRBV14 and TRBJ1-2, with a weak D call TRBD1 (5 bases). The CDR3 is made up of 15 amino acids. Germline V CDR1 and CDR2: SGHDN, FVKESK. The germline V and J ends were trimmed by 5 bases and 4 bases, with 17 bases remaining between them. The CDR3 region is CASSGETVTFYGYTF. CDR3 coding DNA: TGTGCCAGCAGCGGGGAGACAGTGACCTTCTATGGCTACACCTTC.

This clonotype has only a few counts. V usage is TRBV5-1 and J usage is TRBJ1-1; TRBD1 agrees at 7 bases. From germline, CDR1 is SGHRS and CDR2 YFSETQ. The CDR3 length is 13 residues. Trimming at V came to 4 bases and at J to 6 bases, leaving 6 bases not matched to a gene. As DNA, the CDR3 is TGCGCCAGCAGCATCTACAGGGGCGCTGAAGCTTTCTTT. It translates to CASSIYRGAEAFF.

The rearrangement links TRBV19 to TRBJ2-5; TRBD2 might be the D (5 bases). This CDR3 has 14 amino acids. V was trimmed by 3 bases and J by 1 base, leaving 9 bases between them. The V gene's germline CDR1 is LNHDA and CDR2 SQIVND (reference sequence). For the CDR3, the DNA is TGTGCCAGTAGTATTATAGGGAGCCAAGAGACCCAGTACTTC. Amino acids: CASSIIGSQETQYF.

This sequence joins TRBV29-1 and TRBJ1-1, with no clear D. The germline V gene encodes CDR1 SQVTM and CDR2 ANQGSEA. V gave up 0 bases and J gave up 11 bases, with 7 bases separating them. CDR3 length: 10 residues. CDR3 in amino acids: CSVEEGWAFF. The CDR3 nucleotides are TGCAGCGTTGAAGAGGGATGGGCTTTCTTT.

This clonotype was seen more than once but under ten times. The rearrangement joins TRBV7-8 to TRBJ1-2, with D hard to call. Looked up from germline, CDR1 is SGHVS and CDR2 is FQNEAQ. The CDR3 consists of 15 residues. V was clipped by 0 bases and J by 8 bases, with 16 bases between them. The CDR3 sequence is CASSLAGRASEGYTF. The CDR3 nucleotides are TGTGCCAGCAGCTTAGCGGGCCGGGCCAGCGAGGGCTACACCTTC.

The CDR3 nucleotides read TGCGCCAGCAGTGAAAGGGACAGCCGGGGCTACACCTTC. It is translated as CASSERDSRGYTF. This chain uses TRBV10-1 with TRBJ1-2; TRBD1 matches at 7 bases. Trimming removed 3 bases from V and 8 bases from J; junction bases left unmatched: 6. The CDR3 runs to 13 residues. In germline, CDR1 is WNHNN, CDR2 SYGVQD (reference sequence).

The rearrangement uses TRBV9 and TRBJ2-2; D is perhaps TRBD1 or TRBD2 (6 bases each). The CDR3 sequence is 16 residues long. V lost 4 bases and J lost 6, with 19 bases in between. CDR1 is SGDLS and CDR2 is YYNGEE in the germline V gene. The CDR3 DNA follows: TGTGCCAGCAGCATCTACAGGGCCCCGGGGGCCGGGGAGCTGTTTTTT. Translation: CASSIYRAPGAGELFF.

The sample holds many counts of this clonotype. The chain recombines TRBV7-9 with TRBJ2-7, with no clear D. Trimming took off 5 bases at V and 5 bases at J, with 10 bases between the two ends. Germline V gene lookup returns CDR1 SEHNR and CDR2 FQNEAQ (reference sequence). This CDR3 spans 12 amino acids. CDR3 nucleotides: TGTGCCAGCAGCACCTCAGGCGACGAGCAGTACTTC. The encoded protein is CASSTSGDEQYF.

This clonotype showed up just a few times. This rearrangement joins TRBV7-8 to TRBJ2-3, with D possibly being TRBD1 or TRBD2 (6 bases each). This CDR3 comprises 15 residues. V was cut by 1 base and J by 2 bases, with 10 bases left in between. Germline V gives CDR1 SGHVS, CDR2 FQNEAQ. The CDR3 region is CASSLDRDFTDTQYF. CDR3 bases: TGTGCCAGCAGCTTAGACAGGGACTTCACAGATACGCAGTATTTT. Full variable domain (rest looked up from reference TRBV7-8 and TRBJ2-3): GAGVSQSPRYKVAKRGQDVALRCDPISGHVSLFWYQQALGQGPEFLTYFQNEAQLDKSGLPSDRFFAERPEGSVSTLKIQRTQQEDSAVYLCASSLDRDFTDTQYFGPGTRLTVL.

The chain joins TRBV7-6 to TRBJ2-3; TRBD1 or TRBD2 may be the D gene (5 bases each). V lost 4 bases to trimming and J lost 3 bases, with 20 bases between them. Germline V gives CDR1 SGHVS, CDR2 FNYEAQ. The CDR3 runs 17 residues. CDR3 residues: CASSSTRVGEVTDTQYF. The DNA for the CDR3 is TGTGCCAGCAGCTCTACACGAGTGGGGGAAGTAACAGATACGCAGTATTTT.

This clonotype showed up just a few times. The rearrangement joins TRBV7-9 to TRBJ2-2, with unresolved D. The CDR3 has 17 amino acids. V lost 4 bases to trimming and J lost 3 bases, with 18 bases between them. Germline V lookup: CDR1 SEHNR, CDR2 FQNEAQ (reference sequence). The CDR3 DNA reads TGTGCCAGCAGCTATCTTGCACACCTATGGGACACCGGGGAGCTGTTTTTT. Protein product: CASSYLAHLWDTGELFF.

This clonotype was seen a few times. V usage is TRBV4-1 and J usage is TRBJ2-7; D gene unclear. V was shortened by 1 base and J by 3 bases, with 7 bases between the two germline ends. The germline V gene encodes CDR1 MGHRA and CDR2 YSYEKL. This CDR3 is 13 amino acids long. This CDR3 reads CASSQVAYYEQYF. The CDR3 nucleotides are TGCGCCAGCAGCCAAGTCGCTTACTACGAGCAGTACTTC.

This clonotype was recorded at least ten times. The V call is TRBV7-2, the J call TRBJ2-7, with 9 bases lining up with TRBD1. This CDR3 is 16 amino acids long. Germline CDR1 is SGHTA and CDR2 is FQGNSA. Unmatched junction bases numbered 11, after V lost 6 bases and J lost 2 bases. CDR3 residues: CASRFPFRQGAYEQYV. The CDR3 coding sequence is TGTGCCAGCAGATTCCCCTTTAGACAGGGGGCCTACGAGCAGTACGTC.

This rearrangement joins TRBV7-6 to TRBJ1-1; D is unclear. The CDR3 is made up of 15 amino acids. V lost 1 base to trimming and J lost 3 bases, with 12 bases between them. Germline V gene sequence: CDR1 SGHVS, CDR2 FNYEAQ. This CDR3 is CASSLGPEGDTEAFF. For the CDR3, the DNA is TGTGCCAGCAGCTTAGGGCCGGAGGGAGACACTGAAGCTTTCTTT.